This is a list of T cell receptor beta chains from one sample in a study of regulatory T cells in long-lasting Graves disease. TCRdb re-derived calls from the multiplex PCR reads in MiXCR, one entry per CDR3 protein. In the table there are 440,000 or so distinct CDR3 sequences, 15% of which are singletons. The sample was also reused in another study, on T cells in Graves' hyperthyroidism and ophthalmopathy.

Sample: peripheral blood mononuclear cells (PBMCs), taken at new diagnosis, from a patient treated with antithyroid drugs. The receptors shown here come from a woman in her twenties or thirties with Graves disease. Each CDR3 is given with its conserved first and last residue. The order of the fields is clone size, D gene, J gene, V gene, CDR3 DNA, CDR3 protein. The D gene is left open where the match is weak. Part of the rows lack a size; the others show once, few, many or a class for expanded clones.

. | TRBD2 | TRBJ2-5 | TRBV12-5 | TGTGCTAGTGGTTTCTCTAGCGGGAATCTCCAAGAGACCCAGTACTTC | CASGFSSGNLQETQYF
many | . | TRBJ1-2 | TRBV11-3 | TGTGCCAGCAGCGCTGAGGGGATCTATGGCTACACCTTC | CASSAEGIYGYTF
many | . | TRBJ2-7 | TRBV7-3 | TGTGCCAGCAGCTTAGGACCAGGGAGCGAGCAGTACTTC | CASSLGPGSEQYF
many | TRBD1 | TRBJ1-2 | TRBV30 | TGTGCCTGGAGCCAAGGACAGGTTGGCTACACCTTC | CAWSQGQVGYTF
. | . | TRBJ2-1 | TRBV6-1 | TGTGCCAGCAGTGAAAGACAGGTCTTGTATGAGCAGTTCTTC | CASSERQVLYEQFF
few | . | TRBJ1-1 | TRBV5-8 | TGTGCCAGCAGCTTCCGGGATAGGGGAAGGACTGAAGCTTTCTTT | CASSFRDRGRTEAFF
. | TRBD2 | TRBJ2-2 | TRBV3-1 | TGTGCCAGCAGCCCAAGAATGGCGGGAGGGCCCTCAGCCGGGGAGCTGTTTTTT | CASSPRMAGGPSAGELFF
many | . | TRBJ2-1 | TRBV7-2 | TGTGCCAGCAGCCCCAATGTCATCGCCTCGCGCTACAATGAGCAGTTCTTC | CASSPNVIASRYNEQFF
many | TRBD2 | TRBJ2-3 | TRBV7-3 | TGTGCCAGCAGCTACACGGGACTAGCGGACACAGATACGCAGTATTTT | CASSYTGLADTDTQYF
few | TRBD2 | TRBJ2-1 | TRBV5-1 | TGCGCCAGCAGCTCTGGACTAGCAATGGATGAGCAGTTCTTC | CASSSGLAMDEQFF
many | TRBD2 | TRBJ2-3 | TRBV12-3/TRBV12-4 | TGTGCCAGCAGTCGCCTGGGGGGGACAGATACGCAGTATTTT | CASSRLGGTDTQYF